The rows below give T cell receptor beta chains drawn from one sample of a study of shared clonotypes between healthy human individuals. Data came from immunoSEQ multiplex PCR; TCRdb stores just in-frame clones and leaves some out. In the table there are approximately 2.4 million clones, approximately 94% of which are singletons. The sequencing input was naive CD4+ T cells sorted from blood. All receptors come from a man younger than 35 in good health. CDR3s include the opening cysteine and the closing phenylalanine or tryptophan. The order of the fields is V gene, D gene, CDR3 protein. The D gene is left open where the match is weak.

TRBV7-2 . CASSFSSGRNTEAFF
TRBV11-2 . CASSRYEQYF
TRBV6-1 . CASTPRRVEGDTQYF
TRBV4-3 . CASSQAPWTEAFF
TRBV4-1 . CASSPRGEYGYTF
TRBV6-1 TRBD2 CASSPGGEETQYF
TRBV2 . CASSGLRDEQYF
TRBV14 . CASSQAGTNYGYTF
TRBV6-5 . CASRTGTLDNSPLHF
TRBV7-9 TRBD2 CASSLLAGGTYNEQFF
TRBV5-8 TRBD1 CASSLEGQLYEKLFF
TRBV9 . CASQNSGRAKNIQYF
TRBV2 TRBD2 CASTQAGGPYNEQFF
TRBV2 . CASSEDGGPDTQYF
TRBV10-3 . CATRLTDYGYTF
TRBV5-1 TRBD1 CASSFGRGAGGDTEAFF
TRBV14 TRBD2 CASSQPRGRGQETQYF
TRBV10-3 TRBD2 CAISLAGGTGELFF
TRBV18 . CASSPGTADLNTEAFF
TRBV29-1 TRBD1 CSADRGSNEQFF
TRBV10-1 . CASSESYRQEPFF
TRBV30 TRBD2 CAWSVSSGRAGGDTQYF
TRBV11-2 . CASSLDGRTGQETQYF
TRBV7-9 TRBD2 CASTSSLAATTMRQFF
TRBV28 . CASSLRPANYGYTF
TRBV30 . CAWSPIGGENSPLHF
TRBV18 . CASSRATVNTGELFF
TRBV9 . CASSVDGGTYGYTF
TRBV4-3 TRBD2 CASSQDSTSGLYIQYF
TRBV4-1 TRBD1 CASSHYGQASNQPQHF
TRBV10-3 . CAIAQGGQSHGELFF
TRBV5-1 . CASSLEGGAHTEAFF